This TCR beta chain was recovered during a study of T-cell memory formation after mild COVID-19. Study-wide results and caveats: That cross-reactive memory joined was suggested by some responding clones appearing in pre-infection memory.

TCRdb recomputed calls from the 5' RACE reads with MiXCR, one row per CDR3 protein. This repertoire shows 270,000 or so distinct CDR3 sequences, roughly 18% found once; its top ten account for roughly 24%. This clonotype was observed a few times. What it binds is not known. The CDR3 has 19 residues. J lost 5 bases, V lost 0 bases, and 15 bases had no gene match. Looked up from germline, CDR1 is LGHNA and CDR2 is YNFKEQ. This TCR was sampled from a man between 18 and 35 years old who had mild COVID-19 (a few samples of this study predate the infection). Cell type and time point are not known. The sequenced sample was PBMCs or a T cell subset sorted from them (not recorded which). V and J are TRBV4-2 and TRBJ2-5; 10 bases are shared with TRBD1. DNA of the CDR3: TGTGCCAGCAGCCAAGAAGGGCGCGGGGGACAGGGGTTGTTTGAGACCCAGTACTTC. It translates to CASSQEGRGGQGLFETQYF.